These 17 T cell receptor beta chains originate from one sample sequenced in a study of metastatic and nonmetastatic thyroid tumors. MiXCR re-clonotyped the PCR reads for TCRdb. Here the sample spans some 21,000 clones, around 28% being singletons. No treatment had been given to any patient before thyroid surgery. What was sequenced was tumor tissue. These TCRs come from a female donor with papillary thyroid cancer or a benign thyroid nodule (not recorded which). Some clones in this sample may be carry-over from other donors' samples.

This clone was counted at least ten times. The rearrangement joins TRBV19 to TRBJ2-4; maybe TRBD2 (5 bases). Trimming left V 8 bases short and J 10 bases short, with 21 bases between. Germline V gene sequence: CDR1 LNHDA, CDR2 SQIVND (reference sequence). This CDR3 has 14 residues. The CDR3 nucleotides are TGTGCCAGTCAGAGGACCGGAACTGAGGGAATTCAGTACTTC. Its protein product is CASQRTGTEGIQYF.

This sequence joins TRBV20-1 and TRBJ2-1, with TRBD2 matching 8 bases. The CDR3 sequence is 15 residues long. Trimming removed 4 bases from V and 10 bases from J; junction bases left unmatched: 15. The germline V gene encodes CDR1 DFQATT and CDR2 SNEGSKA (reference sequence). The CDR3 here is CSAKLSGRYMIEQFF. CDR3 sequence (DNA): TGCAGTGCTAAACTAAGCGGGAGATATATGATAGAGCAGTTCTTC.

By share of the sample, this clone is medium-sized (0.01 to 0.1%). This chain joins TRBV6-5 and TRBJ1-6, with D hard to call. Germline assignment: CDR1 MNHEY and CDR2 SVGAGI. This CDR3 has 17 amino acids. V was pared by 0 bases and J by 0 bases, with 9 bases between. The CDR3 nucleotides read TGTGCCAGCAGTTACTCAGAGTCCAGCTCCTATAATTCACCCCTCCACTTT. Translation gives CASSYSESSSYNSPLHF.

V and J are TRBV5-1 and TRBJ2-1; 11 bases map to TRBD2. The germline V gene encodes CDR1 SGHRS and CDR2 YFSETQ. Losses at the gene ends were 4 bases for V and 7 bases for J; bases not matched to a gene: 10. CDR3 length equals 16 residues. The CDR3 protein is CASSQKLAGAVNEQFF. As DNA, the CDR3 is TGCGCCAGCAGCCAAAAACTAGCGGGAGCCGTGAATGAGCAGTTCTTC.

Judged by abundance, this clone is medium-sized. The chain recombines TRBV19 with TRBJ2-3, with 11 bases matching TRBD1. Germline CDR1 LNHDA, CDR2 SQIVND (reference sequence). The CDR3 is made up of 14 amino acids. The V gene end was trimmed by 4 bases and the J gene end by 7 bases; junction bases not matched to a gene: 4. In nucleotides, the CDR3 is TGTGCCAGTAGTAGGACAGGGGGCGCGAATACGCAGTATTTT. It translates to CASSRTGGANTQYF.

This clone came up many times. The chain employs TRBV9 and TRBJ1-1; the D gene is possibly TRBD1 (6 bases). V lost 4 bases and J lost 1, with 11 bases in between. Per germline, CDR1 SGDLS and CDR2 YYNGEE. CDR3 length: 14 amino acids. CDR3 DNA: TGTGCCAGCAGCCCCCGACAGGAGAACACTGAAGCTTTCTTT. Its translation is CASSPRQENTEAFF.

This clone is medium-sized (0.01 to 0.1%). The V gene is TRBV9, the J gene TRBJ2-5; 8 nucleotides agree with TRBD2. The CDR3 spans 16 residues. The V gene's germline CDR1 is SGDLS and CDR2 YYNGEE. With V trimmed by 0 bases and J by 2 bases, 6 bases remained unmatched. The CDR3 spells CASSVESLAGQETQYF. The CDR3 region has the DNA TGTGCCAGCAGCGTAGAGTCCCTAGCGGGTCAAGAGACCCAGTACTTC. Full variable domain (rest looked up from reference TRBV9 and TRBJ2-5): DSGVTQTPKHLITATGQRVTLRCSPRSGDLSVYWYQQSLDQGLQFLIQYYNGEERAKGNILERFSAQQFPDLHSELNLSSLELGDSALYFCASSVESLAGQETQYFGPGTRLLVL.

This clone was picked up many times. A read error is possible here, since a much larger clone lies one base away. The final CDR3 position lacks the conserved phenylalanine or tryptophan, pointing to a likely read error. In nucleotides, the CDR3 is TGTGCCACCGGGACTGAGTACGAGCAGTACTCC. This translates into CATGTEYEQYS. This sequence joins TRBV10-3 and TRBJ2-7; D perhaps matches TRBD2 (6 bases). The CDR3 has 11 amino acids. V was clipped by 10 bases and J by 4 bases, with 11 bases between them. Germline CDR1 ENHRY, CDR2 SYGVKD.

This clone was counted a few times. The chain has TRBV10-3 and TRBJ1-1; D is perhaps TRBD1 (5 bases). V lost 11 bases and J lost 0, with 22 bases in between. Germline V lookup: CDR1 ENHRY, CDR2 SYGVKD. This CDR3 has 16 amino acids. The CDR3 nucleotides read TGTGCCGCTTGCCCAGTAAGGGACTGTATGAACACTGAAGCTTTCTTT. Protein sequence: CAACPVRDCMNTEAFF.

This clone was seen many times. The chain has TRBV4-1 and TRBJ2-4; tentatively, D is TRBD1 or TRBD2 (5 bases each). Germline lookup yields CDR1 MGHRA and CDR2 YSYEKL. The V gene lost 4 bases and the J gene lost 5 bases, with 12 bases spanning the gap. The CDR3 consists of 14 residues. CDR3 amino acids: CASSPGTYQNIQYF. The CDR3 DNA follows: TGCGCCAGCAGCCCCGGGACGTACCAAAACATTCAGTACTTC.

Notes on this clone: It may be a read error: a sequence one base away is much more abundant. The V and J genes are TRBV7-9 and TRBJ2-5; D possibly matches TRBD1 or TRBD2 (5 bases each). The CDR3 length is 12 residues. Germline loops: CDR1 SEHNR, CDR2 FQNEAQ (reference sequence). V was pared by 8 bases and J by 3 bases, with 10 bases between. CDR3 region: CASDWGKETQYF. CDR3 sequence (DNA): TGTGCCAGCGACTGGGGGAAAGAGACCCAGTACTTC.

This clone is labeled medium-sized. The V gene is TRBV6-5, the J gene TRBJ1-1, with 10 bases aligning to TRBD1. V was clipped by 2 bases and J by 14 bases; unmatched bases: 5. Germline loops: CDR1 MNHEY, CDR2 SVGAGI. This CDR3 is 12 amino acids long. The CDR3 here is CASSYEDRGKFF. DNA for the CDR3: TGTGCCAGCAGTTACGAGGACAGGGGGAAATTCTTT.

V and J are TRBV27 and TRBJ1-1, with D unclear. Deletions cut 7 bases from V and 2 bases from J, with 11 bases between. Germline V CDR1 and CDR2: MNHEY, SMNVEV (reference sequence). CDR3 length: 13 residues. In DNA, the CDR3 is TGTGCCAGCAAACCCTGTCCTAACACTGAAGCTTTCTTT. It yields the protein CASKPCPNTEAFF.

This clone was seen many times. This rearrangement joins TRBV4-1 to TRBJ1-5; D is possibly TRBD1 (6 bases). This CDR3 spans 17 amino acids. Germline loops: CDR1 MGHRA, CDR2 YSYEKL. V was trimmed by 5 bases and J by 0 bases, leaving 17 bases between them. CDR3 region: CASSASPPGASNQPQHF. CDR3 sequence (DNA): TGCGCCAGCAGCGCTAGCCCGCCGGGGGCTAGCAATCAGCCCCAGCATTTT.

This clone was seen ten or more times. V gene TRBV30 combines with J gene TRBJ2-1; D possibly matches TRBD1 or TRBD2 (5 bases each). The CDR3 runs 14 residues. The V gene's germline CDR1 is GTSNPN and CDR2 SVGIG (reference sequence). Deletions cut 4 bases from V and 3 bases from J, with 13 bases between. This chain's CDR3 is CAWTPEGSYNEQFF. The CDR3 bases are TGTGCCTGGACCCCAGAGGGGAGCTACAATGAGCAGTTCTTC.

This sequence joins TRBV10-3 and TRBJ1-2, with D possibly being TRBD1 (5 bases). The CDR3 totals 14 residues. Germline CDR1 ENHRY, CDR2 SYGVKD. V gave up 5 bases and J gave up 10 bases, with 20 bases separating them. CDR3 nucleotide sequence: TGTGCCATCAGTTACCCGGCAGATGGGGGGGTCTACACCTTC. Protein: CAISYPADGGVYTF.

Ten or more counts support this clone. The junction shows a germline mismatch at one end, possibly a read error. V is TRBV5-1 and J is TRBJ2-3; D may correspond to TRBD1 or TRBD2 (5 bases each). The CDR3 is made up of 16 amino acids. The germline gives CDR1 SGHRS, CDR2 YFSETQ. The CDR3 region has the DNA TGCGCCAGCAACTTGGCCCAGGCAGGGAGTAGGGATACGCAGTATTTT. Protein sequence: CASNLAQAGSRDTQYF.